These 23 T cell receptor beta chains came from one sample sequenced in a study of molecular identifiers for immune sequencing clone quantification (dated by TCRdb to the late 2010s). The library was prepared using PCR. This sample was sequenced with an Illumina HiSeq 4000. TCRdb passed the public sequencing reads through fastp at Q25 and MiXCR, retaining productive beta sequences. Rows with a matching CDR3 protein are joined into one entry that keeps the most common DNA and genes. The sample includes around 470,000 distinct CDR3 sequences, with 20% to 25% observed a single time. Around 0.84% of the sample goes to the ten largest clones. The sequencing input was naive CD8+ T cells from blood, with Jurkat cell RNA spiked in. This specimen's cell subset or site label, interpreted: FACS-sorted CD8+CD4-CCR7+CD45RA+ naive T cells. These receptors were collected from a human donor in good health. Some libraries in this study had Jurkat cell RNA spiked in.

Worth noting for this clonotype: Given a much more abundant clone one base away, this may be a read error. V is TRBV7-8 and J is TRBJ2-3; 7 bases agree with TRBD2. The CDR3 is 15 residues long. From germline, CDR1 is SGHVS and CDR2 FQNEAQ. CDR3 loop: CASSFERGGTDTRYF. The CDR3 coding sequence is TGTGCCAGCAGCTTTGAGCGGGGAGGCACAGATACGCGGTATTTT.

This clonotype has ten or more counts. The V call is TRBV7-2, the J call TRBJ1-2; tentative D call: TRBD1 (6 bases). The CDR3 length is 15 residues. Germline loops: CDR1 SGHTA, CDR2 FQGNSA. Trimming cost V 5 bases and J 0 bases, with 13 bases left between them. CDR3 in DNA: TGTGCCAGCAGCACAGACAGGTCTACTAACTATGGCTACACCTTC. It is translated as CASSTDRSTNYGYTF.

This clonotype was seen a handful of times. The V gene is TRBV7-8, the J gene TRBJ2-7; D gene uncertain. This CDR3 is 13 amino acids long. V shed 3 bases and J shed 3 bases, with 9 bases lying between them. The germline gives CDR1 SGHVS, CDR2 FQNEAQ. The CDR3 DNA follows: TGTGCCAGCAGCTTTGACTCCTACTACGAGCAGTACTTC. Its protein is CASSFDSYYEQYF.

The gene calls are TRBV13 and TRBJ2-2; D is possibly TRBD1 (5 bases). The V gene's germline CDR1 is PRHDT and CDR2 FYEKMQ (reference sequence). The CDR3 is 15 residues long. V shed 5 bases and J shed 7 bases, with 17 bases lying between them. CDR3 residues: CASSTTDTKIGELFF. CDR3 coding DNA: TGTGCCAGCAGCACGACAGACACTAAAATCGGGGAGCTGTTTTTT. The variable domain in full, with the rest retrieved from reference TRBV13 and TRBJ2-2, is AAGVIQSPRHLIKEKRETATLKCYPIPRHDTVYWYQQGPGQDPQFLISFYEKMQSDKGSIPDRFSAQQFSDYHSELNMSSLELGDSALYFCASSTTDTKIGELFFGEGSRLTVL.

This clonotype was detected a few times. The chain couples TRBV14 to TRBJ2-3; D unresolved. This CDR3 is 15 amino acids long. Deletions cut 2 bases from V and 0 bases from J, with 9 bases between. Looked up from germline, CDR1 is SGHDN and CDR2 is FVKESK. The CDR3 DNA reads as TGTGCCAGCAGCCAACTAGGAAGAAGCACAGATACGCAGTATTTT. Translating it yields CASSQLGRSTDTQYF.

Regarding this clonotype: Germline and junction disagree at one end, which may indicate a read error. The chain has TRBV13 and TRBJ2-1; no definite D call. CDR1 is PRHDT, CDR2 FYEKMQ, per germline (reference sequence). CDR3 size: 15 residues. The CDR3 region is CVSSSSRSSYNEQFF. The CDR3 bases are TGTGTCAGCAGCTCCTCCAGGAGCTCCTACAATGAGCAGTTCTTC. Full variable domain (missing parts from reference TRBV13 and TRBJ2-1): AAGVIQSPRHLIKEKRETATLKCYPIPRHDTVYWYQQGPGQDPQFLISFYEKMQSDKGSIPDRFSAQQFSDYHSELNMSSLELGDSALYFCVSSSSRSSYNEQFFGPGTRLTVL.

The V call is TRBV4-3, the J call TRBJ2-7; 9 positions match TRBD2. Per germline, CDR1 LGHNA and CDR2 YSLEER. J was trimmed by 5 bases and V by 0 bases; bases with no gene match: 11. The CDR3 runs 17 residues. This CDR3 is CASSQDQVAGELDEQYF. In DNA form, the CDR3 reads TGCGCCAGCAGCCAAGATCAAGTAGCGGGAGAACTTGACGAGCAGTACTTC.

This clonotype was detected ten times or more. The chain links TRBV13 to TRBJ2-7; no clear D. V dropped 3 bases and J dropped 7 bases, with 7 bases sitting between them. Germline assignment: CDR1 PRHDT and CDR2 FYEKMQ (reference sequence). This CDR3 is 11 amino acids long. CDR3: CASSFGLEQYF. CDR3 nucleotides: TGTGCCAGCAGCTTCGGCCTGGAGCAGTACTTC.

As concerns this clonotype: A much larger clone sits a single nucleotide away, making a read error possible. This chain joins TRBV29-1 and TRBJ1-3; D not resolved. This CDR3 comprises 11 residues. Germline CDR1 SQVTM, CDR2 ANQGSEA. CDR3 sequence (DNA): TGCAGCGTGGGCTCTGGAGACACCATATATTTT. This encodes CSVGSGDTIYF.

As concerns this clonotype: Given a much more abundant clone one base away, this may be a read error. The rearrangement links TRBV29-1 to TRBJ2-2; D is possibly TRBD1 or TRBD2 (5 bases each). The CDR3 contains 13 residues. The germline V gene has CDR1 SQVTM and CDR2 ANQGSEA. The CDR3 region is CSAEGTDTGELSF. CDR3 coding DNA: TGCAGCGCCGAAGGGACGGACACCGGGGAGCTGTCTTTT.

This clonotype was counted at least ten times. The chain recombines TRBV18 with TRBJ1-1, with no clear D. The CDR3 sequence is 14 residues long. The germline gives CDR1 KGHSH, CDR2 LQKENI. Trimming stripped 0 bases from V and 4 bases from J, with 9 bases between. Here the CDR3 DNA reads TGTGCCAGCTCACCACCCGGGAGCGGCACTGAAGCTTTCTTT. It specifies CASSPPGSGTEAFF.

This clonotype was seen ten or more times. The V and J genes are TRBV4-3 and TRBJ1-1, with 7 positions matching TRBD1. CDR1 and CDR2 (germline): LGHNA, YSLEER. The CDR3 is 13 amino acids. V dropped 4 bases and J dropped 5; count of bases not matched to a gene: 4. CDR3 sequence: CASSPTGHTEAFF. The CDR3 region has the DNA TGCGCCAGCAGCCCGACAGGGCATACTGAAGCTTTCTTT.

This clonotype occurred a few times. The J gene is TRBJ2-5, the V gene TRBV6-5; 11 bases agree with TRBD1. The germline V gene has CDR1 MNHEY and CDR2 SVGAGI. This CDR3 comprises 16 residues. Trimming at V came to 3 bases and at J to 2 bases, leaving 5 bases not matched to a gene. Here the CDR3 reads CASSYGTGGRQETQYF. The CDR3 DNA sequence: TGTGCCAGCAGTTATGGGACAGGGGGGAGGCAAGAGACCCAGTACTTC.

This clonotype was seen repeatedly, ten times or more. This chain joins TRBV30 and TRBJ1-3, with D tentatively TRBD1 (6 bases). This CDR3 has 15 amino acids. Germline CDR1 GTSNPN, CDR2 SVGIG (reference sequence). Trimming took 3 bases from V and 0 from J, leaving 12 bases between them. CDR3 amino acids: CAWSREGGSGNTIYF. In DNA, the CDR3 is TGTGCCTGGAGCCGGGAGGGGGGCTCTGGAAACACCATATATTTT. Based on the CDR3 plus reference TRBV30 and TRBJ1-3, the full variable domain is SQTIHQWPATLVQPVGSPLSLECTVEGTSNPNLYWYRQAAGRGLQLLFYSVGIGQISSEVPQNLSASRPQDRQFILSSKKLLLSDSGFYLCAWSREGGSGNTIYFGEGSWLTVV.

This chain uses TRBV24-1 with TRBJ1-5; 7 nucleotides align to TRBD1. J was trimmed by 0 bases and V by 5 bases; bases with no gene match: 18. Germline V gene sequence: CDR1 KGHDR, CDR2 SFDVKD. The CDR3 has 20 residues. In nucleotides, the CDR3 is TGTGCCACCAGTGCCCCCAGGGGGGCACATTTCCTCCCTAGCAATCAGCCCCAGCATTTT. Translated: CATSAPRGAHFLPSNQPQHF.

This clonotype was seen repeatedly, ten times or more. The CDR3 spells CASSFKVRGGVHEQYF. CDR3 in DNA: TGTGCCAGCAGCTTTAAAGTGCGGGGGGGAGTCCACGAGCAGTACTTC. The gene calls are TRBV7-9 and TRBJ2-7; 9 bases match TRBD2. Germline V gene lookup returns CDR1 SEHNR and CDR2 FQNEAQ (reference sequence). Losses at the gene ends were 3 bases for V and 5 bases for J; bases not matched to a gene: 11. CDR3 size: 16 residues.

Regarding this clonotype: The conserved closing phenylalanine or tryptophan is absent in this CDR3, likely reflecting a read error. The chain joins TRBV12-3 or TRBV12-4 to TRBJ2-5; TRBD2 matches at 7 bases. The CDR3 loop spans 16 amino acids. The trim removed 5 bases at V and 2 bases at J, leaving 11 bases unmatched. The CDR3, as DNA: TGTGCCAGCAGTCTCTTCGGGGGGAGAAAACAAGAGACCCAGTACCTC. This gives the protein CASSLFGGRKQETQYL.

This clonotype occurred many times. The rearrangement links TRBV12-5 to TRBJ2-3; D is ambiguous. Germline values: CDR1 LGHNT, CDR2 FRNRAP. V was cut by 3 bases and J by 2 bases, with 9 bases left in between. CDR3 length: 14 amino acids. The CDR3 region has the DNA TGTGCTAGTGGTTTTGGGGTTCACACAGATACGCAGTATTTT. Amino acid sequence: CASGFGVHTDTQYF. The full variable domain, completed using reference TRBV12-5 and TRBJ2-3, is DARVTQTPRHKVTEMGQEVTMRCQPILGHNTVFWYRQTMMQGLELLAYFRNRAPLDDSGMPKDRFSAEMPDATLATLKIQPSEPRDSAVYFCASGFGVHTDTQYFGPGTRLTVL.

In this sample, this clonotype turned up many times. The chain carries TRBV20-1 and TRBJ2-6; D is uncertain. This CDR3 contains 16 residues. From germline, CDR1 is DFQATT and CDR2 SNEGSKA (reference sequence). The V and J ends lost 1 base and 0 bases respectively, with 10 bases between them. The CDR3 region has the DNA TGCAGTGCTAGAGTCGGATCCCACTCTGGGGCCAACGTCCTGACTTTC. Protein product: CSARVGSHSGANVLTF.

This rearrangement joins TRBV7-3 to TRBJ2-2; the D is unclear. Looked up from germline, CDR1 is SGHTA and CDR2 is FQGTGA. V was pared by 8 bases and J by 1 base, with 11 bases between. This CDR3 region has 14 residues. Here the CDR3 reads CASGLTLNTGELFF. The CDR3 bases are TGTGCCAGCGGCCTAACTCTGAACACCGGGGAGCTGTTTTTT.

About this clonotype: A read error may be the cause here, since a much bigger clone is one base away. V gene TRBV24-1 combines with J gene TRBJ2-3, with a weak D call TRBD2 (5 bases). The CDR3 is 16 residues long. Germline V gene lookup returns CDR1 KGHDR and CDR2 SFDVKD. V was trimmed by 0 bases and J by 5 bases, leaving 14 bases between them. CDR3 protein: CATSDLRSGELDTQYF. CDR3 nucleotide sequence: TGTGCCACCAGTGATTTGAGGAGCGGTGAGTTAGATACGCAGTATTTT.

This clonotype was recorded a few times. The CDR3 loop is CASSSLQGSNQPQHF. The CDR3 DNA follows: TGTGCCAGCAGTTCCTTACAGGGTAGCAATCAGCCCCAGCATTTT. The chain couples TRBV27 to TRBJ1-5; weak D call: TRBD1 (6 bases). Trimming left V 4 bases short and J 0 bases short, with 10 bases between. Germline loops: CDR1 MNHEY, CDR2 SMNVEV (reference sequence). The CDR3 spans 15 residues.

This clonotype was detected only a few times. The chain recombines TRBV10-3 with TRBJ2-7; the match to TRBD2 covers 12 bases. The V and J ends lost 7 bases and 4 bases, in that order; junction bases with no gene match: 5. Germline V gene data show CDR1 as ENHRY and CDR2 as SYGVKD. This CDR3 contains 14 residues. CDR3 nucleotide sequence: TGTGCCATCACCGATGGACTAGCGGGGTACGAGCAGTACTTC. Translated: CAITDGLAGYEQYF.